A few counts support the clone carrying this TCR beta chain. The entry originates in a study of T-cell memory formation after mild COVID-19. TCRdb processed the 5' RACE reads anew with MiXCR; each CDR3 protein has one entry. The data hold a few hundred thousand distinct CDR3 sequences, with approximately 10% observed a single time. The CDR3 loop spans 18 amino acids. V was pared by 6 bases and J by 7 bases, with 18 bases of the junction left unmatched. The germline CDR1 and CDR2 sequences are MNHNY and SVGAGI (reference sequence). The V call is TRBV6-6, the J call TRBJ2-1, with TRBD2 matching over 10 bases. Material for sequencing was PBMCs or a T cell subset sorted from them (not recorded which). The TCR comes from a man between 18 and 29 years old who had mild COVID-19 (a few samples of this study predate the infection). Cell type and time point are not known. CDR3 in DNA: TGTGCCAGCAGCCCACGTTTTTCAGCGGGGGGGCCGAGGAATGAGCAGTTCTTC. This codes for CASSPRFSAGGPRNEQFF.